These 20 T cell receptor beta chains were all obtained from the same sample, sequenced in a study of blood T cell repertoires in COVID-19. The protocol was immunoSEQ multiplex PCR, while the TCRdb copy is restricted to in-frame clones and leaves out a portion. The sample holds some 41,000 clones, over 75% seen once. Material: peripheral blood. Receptor source: a man aged 55 to 70 with active COVID-19.

The chain carries TRBV5-1 and TRBJ1-1; tentative D call: TRBD1 (6 bases). V was clipped by 4 bases and J by 0 bases, with 13 bases between them. From germline, CDR1 is SGHRS and CDR2 YFSETQ. The CDR3 totals 15 residues. CDR3 nucleotides: TGCGCCAGCAGCCCAACGGGACAATTGAACACTGAAGCTTTCTTT. It encodes CASSPTGQLNTEAFF.

The chain is built from TRBV30 and TRBJ2-2; a weak D match, TRBD1 (5 bases). CDR3 length: 14 residues. V was clipped by 4 bases and J by 0 bases, with 9 bases between them. The germline CDR1 and CDR2 sequences are GTSNPN and SVGIG (reference sequence). CDR3: CAWKLTANTGELFF. DNA of the CDR3: TGTGCCTGGAAGCTGACAGCGAACACCGGGGAGCTGTTTTTT.

V gene TRBV15 combines with J gene TRBJ1-3; D is perhaps TRBD1 (6 bases). This CDR3 spans 16 amino acids. V lost 0 bases and J 0 bases, leaving 9 bases between the germline ends. Germline-derived CDR1 and CDR2 are LNHNV and YYDKDF (reference sequence). CDR3 DNA sequence: TGTGCCACCAGCAGAGATAGGGGGGGCTCTGGAAACACCATATATTTT. This gives the protein CATSRDRGGSGNTIYF.

The V call is TRBV30, the J call TRBJ1-1; 7 bases line up with TRBD1. Germline assignment: CDR1 GTSNPN and CDR2 SVGIG (reference sequence). J gave up 1 base and V 4 bases, and 3 bases lay outside the gene matches. CDR3 size: 13 residues. Here the CDR3 DNA reads TGTGCCTGGACCAGGACAGGGAACACTGAAGCTTTCTTT. It specifies CAWTRTGNTEAFF.

This chain links TRBV10-3 with TRBJ2-1, with D tentatively TRBD2 (5 bases). Trimming took 6 bases from V and 5 from J, leaving 11 bases between them. Germline CDR1 and CDR2: ENHRY and SYGVKD. CDR3 length: 13 amino acids. Written as DNA, the CDR3 is TGTGCCATCAGGAGGGCTAGTGACAATGAGCAGTTCTTC. Amino acids: CAIRRASDNEQFF.

The chain employs TRBV27 and TRBJ1-2; unclear D gene. The V gene's germline CDR1 is MNHEY and CDR2 SMNVEV (reference sequence). The CDR3 has 14 residues. With 0 bases removed from V and 1 base from J, the gap between germline ends came to 6 bases. CDR3 bases: TGTGCCAGCAGTTTATCGTCCATTAACTATGGCTACACCTTC. Its protein is CASSLSSINYGYTF.

The CDR3 region has the DNA TGCAGCGTTGAAGGCGGCACCTACGAGCAGTACTTC. Its protein is CSVEGGTYEQYF. The V and J genes are TRBV29-1 and TRBJ2-7; D unclear. The CDR3 runs to 12 residues. Germline V gene lookup returns CDR1 SQVTM and CDR2 ANQGSEA. Between the trimmed V and J ends, which lost 1 base and 2 bases, there was a span of 6 bases.

The chain joins TRBV6-5 to TRBJ2-1, with 7 bases fitting TRBD2. The CDR3 sequence is 15 residues long. CDR1 and CDR2 from the germline V gene are MNHEY and SVGAGI. With V trimmed by 5 bases and J by 6 bases, 10 bases remained unmatched. CDR3 in amino acids: CASSRSGGAGNEQFF. The DNA of the CDR3 is TGTGCCAGCAGTCGGTCGGGAGGAGCGGGCAATGAGCAGTTCTTC.

In its sample, this clone was seen once. The V gene is TRBV4-1, the J gene TRBJ2-7, with D unclear. From germline, CDR1 is MGHRA and CDR2 YSYEKL. CDR3 length equals 12 residues. Trimming left V 4 bases short and J 6 bases short, with 10 bases between. CDR3 nucleotide sequence: TGCGCCAGCAGCCCACCCCCCGGCGAGCAGTACTTC. The encoded protein is CASSPPPGEQYF.

The chain is built from TRBV9 and TRBJ2-1, with 10 bases identical to TRBD2. Per the germline V gene, CDR1 is SGDLS and CDR2 is YYNGEE. V was clipped by 0 bases and J by 2 bases; unmatched bases: 11. CDR3 length: 19 amino acids. The CDR3 loop is CASSVAIASGSSAYNEQFF. CDR3 DNA: TGTGCCAGCAGCGTAGCTATCGCTAGCGGGAGCTCAGCCTACAATGAGCAGTTCTTC.

The chain couples TRBV11-2 to TRBJ2-1, with D perhaps TRBD2 (5 bases). CDR1 is SGHAT, CDR2 FQNNGV, per germline. V was pared by 1 base and J by 8 bases, with 9 bases between. The CDR3 length is 13 residues. CDR3 loop: CASSLGRGDEQFF. The DNA for the CDR3 is TGTGCCAGCAGCTTAGGTCGGGGAGATGAGCAGTTCTTC.

This clone was found once. The chain employs TRBV30 and TRBJ2-3, with TRBD1 matching over 7 bases. This CDR3 contains 13 residues. The junction had 6 bases not matched to a gene; V was cut back by 3 bases and J by 6 bases. Germline loops: CDR1 GTSNPN, CDR2 SVGIG (reference sequence). The CDR3 here is CAWRQTGPDTQYF. CDR3 bases: TGTGCCTGGAGACAGACAGGGCCGGATACGCAGTATTTT. Full variable domain (remainder filled in from reference TRBV30 and TRBJ2-3): SQTIHQWPATLVQPVGSPLSLECTVEGTSNPNLYWYRQAAGRGLQLLFYSVGIGQISSEVPQNLSASRPQDRQFILSSKKLLLSDSGFYLCAWRQTGPDTQYFGPGTRLTVL.

The chain carries TRBV28 and TRBJ1-3, with D maybe TRBD1 (5 bases). The V gene's germline CDR1 is MDHEN and CDR2 SYDVKM. Trimming removed 7 bases from V and 0 bases from J, with 10 bases in between. This CDR3 has 14 residues. The CDR3 spells CASTDSFSGNTIYF. CDR3 nucleotides: TGTGCCAGCACCGACAGCTTCTCTGGAAACACCATATATTTT.

Only a few counts were recorded for this clone. The V and J genes are TRBV6-4 and TRBJ2-2, with D possibly TRBD1 on 6 matching bases. The CDR3 has 14 amino acids. Trimming removed 0 bases from V and 6 bases from J, with 8 bases in between. CDR1 and CDR2 (germline): MRHNA, SNTAGT. As DNA, the CDR3 is TGTGCCAGCAGTGACTCTGACAGGCCCGGGGAGCTGTTTTTT. This translates into CASSDSDRPGELFF.

V gene TRBV5-6 combines with J gene TRBJ2-7; D gene uncertain. Trimming removed 3 bases at V and 2 bases at J, with 15 bases between. Germline V gene lookup returns CDR1 SGHDT and CDR2 YYEEEE. The CDR3 covers 15 residues. The CDR3: CASSSFPFFPYEQYF. The DNA of the CDR3 is TGTGCCAGCAGCTCGTTCCCCTTCTTCCCCTACGAGCAGTACTTC.

This clone was seen only once. The V and J genes are TRBV18 and TRBJ2-5; D perhaps matches TRBD2 (6 bases). CDR1 is KGHSH and CDR2 is LQKENI in the germline V gene. Trimming took 6 bases from V and 2 from J, leaving 13 bases between them. This CDR3 comprises 14 residues. The CDR3 DNA follows: TGTGCCAGCTCGCTCCGGGACTCTCAAGAGACCCAGTACTTC. Amino acid sequence: CASSLRDSQETQYF.

The chain has TRBV6-1 and TRBJ2-1; D is ambiguous. Trimming took off 6 bases at V and 1 base at J, with 19 bases between the two ends. Germline V lookup: CDR1 MNHNS, CDR2 SASEGT. The CDR3 spans 17 residues. In DNA, the CDR3 is TGTGCCAGCAGGGAAAACCCCGGTTCCGAATCCTACAATGAGCAGTTCTTC. Translating gives CASRENPGSESYNEQFF.

The CDR3 loop reads CAWSASYNEQFF. CDR3 coding DNA: TGTGCCTGGAGTGCTAGTTACAATGAGCAGTTCTTC. This chain uses TRBV30 with TRBJ2-1; no clear D. Per germline, CDR1 GTSNPN and CDR2 SVGIG (reference sequence). V was cut by 1 base and J by 4 bases, with 5 bases left in between. The CDR3 consists of 12 residues.

This clone was detected only once. The J gene is TRBJ2-1, the V gene TRBV5-4; 10 bases fit TRBD2. The ends lost 6 bases at V and 2 bases at J; junction bases unmatched: 5. Germline lookup yields CDR1 SGHNT and CDR2 YYREEE (reference sequence). CDR3 size: 15 residues. The CDR3 DNA follows: TGTGCCAGCAAAGCGGGAGGGCAAGCCTACAATGAGCAGTTCTTC. As protein: CASKAGGQAYNEQFF.

This rearrangement joins TRBV7-9 to TRBJ2-3; 13 bases align to TRBD2. Germline CDR1 SEHNR, CDR2 FQNEAQ (reference sequence). The CDR3 totals 19 residues. The trim removed 5 bases at V and 2 bases at J, leaving 13 bases unmatched. CDR3 coding DNA: TGTGCCAGCAGCGGGGAACGGACTAGCGGGAGTCTTGACACAGATACGCAGTATTTT. Translation: CASSGERTSGSLDTDTQYF.